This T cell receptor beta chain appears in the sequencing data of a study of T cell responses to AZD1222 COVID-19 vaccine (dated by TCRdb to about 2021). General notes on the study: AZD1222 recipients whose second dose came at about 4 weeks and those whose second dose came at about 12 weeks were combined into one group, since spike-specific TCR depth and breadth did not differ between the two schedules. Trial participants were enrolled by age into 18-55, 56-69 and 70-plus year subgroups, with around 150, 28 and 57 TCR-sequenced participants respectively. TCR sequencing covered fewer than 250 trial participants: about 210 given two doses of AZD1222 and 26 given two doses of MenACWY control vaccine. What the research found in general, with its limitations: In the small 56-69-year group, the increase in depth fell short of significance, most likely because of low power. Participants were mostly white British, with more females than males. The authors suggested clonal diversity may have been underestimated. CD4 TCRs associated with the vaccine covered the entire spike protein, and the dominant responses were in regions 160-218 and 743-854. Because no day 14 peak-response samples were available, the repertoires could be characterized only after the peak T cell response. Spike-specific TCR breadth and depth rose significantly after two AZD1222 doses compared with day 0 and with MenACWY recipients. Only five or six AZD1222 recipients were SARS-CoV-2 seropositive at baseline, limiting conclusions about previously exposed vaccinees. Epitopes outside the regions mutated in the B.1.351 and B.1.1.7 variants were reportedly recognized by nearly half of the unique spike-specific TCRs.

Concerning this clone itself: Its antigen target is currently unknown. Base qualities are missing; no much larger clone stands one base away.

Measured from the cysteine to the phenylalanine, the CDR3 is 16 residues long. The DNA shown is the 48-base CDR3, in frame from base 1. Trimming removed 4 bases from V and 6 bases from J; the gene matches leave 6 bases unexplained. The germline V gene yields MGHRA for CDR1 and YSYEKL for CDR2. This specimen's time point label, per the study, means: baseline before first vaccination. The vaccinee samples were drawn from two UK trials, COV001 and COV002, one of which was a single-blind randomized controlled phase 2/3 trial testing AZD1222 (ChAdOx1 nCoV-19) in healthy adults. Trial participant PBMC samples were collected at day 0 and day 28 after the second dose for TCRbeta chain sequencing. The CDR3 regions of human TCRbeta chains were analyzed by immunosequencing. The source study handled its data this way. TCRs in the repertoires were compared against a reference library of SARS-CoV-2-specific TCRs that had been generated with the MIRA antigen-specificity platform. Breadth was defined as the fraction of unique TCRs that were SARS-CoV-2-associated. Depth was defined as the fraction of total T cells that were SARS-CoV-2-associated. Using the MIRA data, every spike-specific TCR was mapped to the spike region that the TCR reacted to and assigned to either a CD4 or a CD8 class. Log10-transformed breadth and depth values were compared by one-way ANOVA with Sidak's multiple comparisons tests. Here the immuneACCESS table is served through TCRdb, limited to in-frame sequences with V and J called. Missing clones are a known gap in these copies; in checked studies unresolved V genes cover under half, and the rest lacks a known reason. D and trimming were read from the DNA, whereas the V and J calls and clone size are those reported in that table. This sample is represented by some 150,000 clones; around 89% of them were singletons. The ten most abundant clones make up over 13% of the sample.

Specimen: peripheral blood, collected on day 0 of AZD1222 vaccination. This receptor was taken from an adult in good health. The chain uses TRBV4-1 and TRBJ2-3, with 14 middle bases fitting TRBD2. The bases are TGCGCCAGCAGCCCGGGACTAGCGGGGGCGCGGGATACGCAGTATTTT. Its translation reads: CASSPGLAGARDTQYF.